The clone carrying this TCR beta chain was found once. Its specificity is unknown. The junction departs from the called germline gene at one end, perhaps through a read error. The data originate from a study of shared clonotypes between healthy human individuals. Recent acute infections and vaccinations were absent in the healthy HIV-negative adult donors. The study, taken as a whole, reports: Shared clonotypes: about 5% naive CD4, roughly 4% naive CD8, less than 2.5% memory CD4, 0.35% to 0.5% memory CD8.

Sequencing was performed with immunoSEQ multiplex PCR; in TCRdb, only in-frame clones are kept and a portion is missing. The data hold 2,500,000 or so clones, with 93% observed a single time. The TCR comes from a man younger than 35 in good health. Some clones in this sample may be carry-over from other donors' samples. Material: naive CD4+ T cells from PBMCs. The subset: CD45RA+ positively selected.

CDR3 DNA sequence: TGTGCCAGCAGTGATCGGATTCGGTCTCCGGGGGTCTTC. It yields the protein CASSDRIRSPGVF. The rearrangement uses TRBV6-1 and TRBJ2-1, with a weak D call TRBD2 (6 bases). CDR3 size: 13 residues. Looked up from germline, CDR1 is MNHNS and CDR2 is SASEGT.